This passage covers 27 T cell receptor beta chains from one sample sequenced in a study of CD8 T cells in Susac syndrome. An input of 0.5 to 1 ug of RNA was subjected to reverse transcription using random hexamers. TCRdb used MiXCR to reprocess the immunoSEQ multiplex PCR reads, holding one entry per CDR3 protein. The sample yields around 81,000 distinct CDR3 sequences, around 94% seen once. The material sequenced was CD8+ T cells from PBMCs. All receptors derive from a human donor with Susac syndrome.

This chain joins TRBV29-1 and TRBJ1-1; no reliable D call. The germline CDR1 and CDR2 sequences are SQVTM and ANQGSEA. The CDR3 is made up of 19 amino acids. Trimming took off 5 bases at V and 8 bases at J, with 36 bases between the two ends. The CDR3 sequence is CSVLGYDGALNWNLKEAFF. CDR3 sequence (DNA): TGCAGCGTTCTCGGGTATGACGGTGCCCTCAATTGGAACTTGAAAGAAGCTTTCTTT.

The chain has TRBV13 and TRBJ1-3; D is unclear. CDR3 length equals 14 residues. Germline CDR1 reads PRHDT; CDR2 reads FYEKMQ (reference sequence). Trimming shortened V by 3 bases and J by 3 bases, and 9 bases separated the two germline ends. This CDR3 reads CASSFSGIGNTIYF. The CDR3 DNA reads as TGTGCCAGCAGCTTCTCAGGAATTGGAAACACCATATATTTT.

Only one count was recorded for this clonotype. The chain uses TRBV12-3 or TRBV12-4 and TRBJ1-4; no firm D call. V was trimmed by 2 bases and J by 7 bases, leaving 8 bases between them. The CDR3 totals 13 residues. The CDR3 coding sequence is TGTGCCAGCAGTTTAATAGGAGGTGAAAAACTGTTTTTT. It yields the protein CASSLIGGEKLFF.

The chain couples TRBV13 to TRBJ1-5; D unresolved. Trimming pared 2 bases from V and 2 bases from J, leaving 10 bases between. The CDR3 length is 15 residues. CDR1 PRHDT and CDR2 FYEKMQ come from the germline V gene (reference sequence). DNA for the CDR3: TGTGCCAGCAGCTTATCAGTGGAGGGCAATCAGCCCCAGCATTTT. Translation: CASSLSVEGNQPQHF.

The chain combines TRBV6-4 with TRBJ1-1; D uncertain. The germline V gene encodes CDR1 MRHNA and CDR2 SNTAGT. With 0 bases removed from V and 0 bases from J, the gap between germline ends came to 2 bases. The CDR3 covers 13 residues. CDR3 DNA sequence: TGTGCCAGCAGTGACTCACTGAACACTGAAGCTTTCTTT. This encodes CASSDSLNTEAFF.

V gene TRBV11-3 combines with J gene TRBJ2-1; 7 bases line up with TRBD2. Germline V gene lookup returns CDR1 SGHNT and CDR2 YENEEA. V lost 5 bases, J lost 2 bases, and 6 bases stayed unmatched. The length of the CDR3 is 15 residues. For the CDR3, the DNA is TGTGCCAGCAGCCCGTCGAGCGGGGCCTACAATGAGCAGTTCTTC. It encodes CASSPSSGAYNEQFF.

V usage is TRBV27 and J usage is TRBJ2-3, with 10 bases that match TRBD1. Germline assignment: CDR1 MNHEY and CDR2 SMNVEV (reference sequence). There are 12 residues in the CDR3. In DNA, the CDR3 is TGTGCATGCGGGACAGGGGAGCATACGCAGTATTTT. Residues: CACGTGEHTQYF.

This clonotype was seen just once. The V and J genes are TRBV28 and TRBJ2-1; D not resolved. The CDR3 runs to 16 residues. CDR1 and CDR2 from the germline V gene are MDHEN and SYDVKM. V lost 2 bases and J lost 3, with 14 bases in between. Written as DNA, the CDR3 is TGTGCCAGCAGTTTACCGTCCGGCCAGCACTACAATGAGCAGTTCTTC. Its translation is CASSLPSGQHYNEQFF.

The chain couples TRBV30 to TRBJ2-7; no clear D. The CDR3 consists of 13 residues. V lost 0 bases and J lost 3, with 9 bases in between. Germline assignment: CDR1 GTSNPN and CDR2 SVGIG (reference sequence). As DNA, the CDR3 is TGTGCCTGGAGTGTCTCCGAACGCTACGAGCAGTACTTC. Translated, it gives CAWSVSERYEQYF.

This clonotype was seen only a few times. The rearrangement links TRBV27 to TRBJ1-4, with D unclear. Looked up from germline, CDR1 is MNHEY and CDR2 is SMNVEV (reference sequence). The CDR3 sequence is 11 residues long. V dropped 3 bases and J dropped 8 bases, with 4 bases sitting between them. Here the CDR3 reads CASSLGEKLFF. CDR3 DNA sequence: TGTGCCAGCAGTTTGGGGGAAAAACTGTTTTTT.

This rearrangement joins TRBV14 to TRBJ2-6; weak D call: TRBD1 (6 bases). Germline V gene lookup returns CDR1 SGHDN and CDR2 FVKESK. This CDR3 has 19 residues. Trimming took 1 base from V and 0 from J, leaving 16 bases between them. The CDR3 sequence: CASSQGRQGSSSGANVLTF. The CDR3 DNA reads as TGTGCCAGCAGCCAAGGTCGGCAGGGGTCTAGCTCTGGGGCCAACGTCCTGACTTTC.

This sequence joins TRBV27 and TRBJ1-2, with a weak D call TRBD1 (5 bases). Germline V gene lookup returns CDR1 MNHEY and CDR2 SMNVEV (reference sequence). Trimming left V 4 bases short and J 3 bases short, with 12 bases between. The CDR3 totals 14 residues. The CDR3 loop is CASSSTQGDYGYTF. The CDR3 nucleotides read TGTGCCAGCAGTTCCACTCAGGGCGACTATGGCTACACCTTC.

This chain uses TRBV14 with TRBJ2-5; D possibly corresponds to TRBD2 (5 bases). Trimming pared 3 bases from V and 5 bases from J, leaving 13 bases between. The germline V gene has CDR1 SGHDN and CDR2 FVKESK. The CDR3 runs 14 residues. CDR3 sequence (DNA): TGTGCCAGCAGCCAGACGAGGGAGTTGGAGACCCAGTACTTC. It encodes CASSQTRELETQYF.

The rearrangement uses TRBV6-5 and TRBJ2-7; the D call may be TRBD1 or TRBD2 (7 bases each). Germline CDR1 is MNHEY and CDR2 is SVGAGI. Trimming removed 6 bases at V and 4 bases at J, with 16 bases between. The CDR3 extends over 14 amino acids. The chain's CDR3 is CASSQGGSLYEQYF. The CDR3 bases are TGTGCCAGCAGCCAGGGGGGGAGCCTTTACGAGCAGTACTTC.

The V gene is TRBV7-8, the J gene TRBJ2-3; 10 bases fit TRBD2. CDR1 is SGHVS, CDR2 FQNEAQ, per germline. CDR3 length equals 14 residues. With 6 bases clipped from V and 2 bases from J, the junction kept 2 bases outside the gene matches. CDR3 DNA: TGTGCCAGCAGTGGACTAGCGGACACAGATACGCAGTATTTT. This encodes CASSGLADTDTQYF.

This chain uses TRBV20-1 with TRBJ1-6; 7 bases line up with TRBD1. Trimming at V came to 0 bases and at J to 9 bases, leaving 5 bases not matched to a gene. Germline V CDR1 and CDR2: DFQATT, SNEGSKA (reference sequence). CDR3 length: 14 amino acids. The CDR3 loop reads CSARDDRAASPLHF. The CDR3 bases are TGCAGTGCTAGAGATGACAGGGCGGCTTCACCCCTCCACTTT.

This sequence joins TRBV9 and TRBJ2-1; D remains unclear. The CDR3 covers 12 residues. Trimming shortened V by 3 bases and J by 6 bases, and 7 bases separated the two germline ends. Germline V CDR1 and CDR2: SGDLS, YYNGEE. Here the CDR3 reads CASSGVANEQFF. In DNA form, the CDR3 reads TGTGCCAGCAGCGGCGTAGCCAATGAGCAGTTCTTC.

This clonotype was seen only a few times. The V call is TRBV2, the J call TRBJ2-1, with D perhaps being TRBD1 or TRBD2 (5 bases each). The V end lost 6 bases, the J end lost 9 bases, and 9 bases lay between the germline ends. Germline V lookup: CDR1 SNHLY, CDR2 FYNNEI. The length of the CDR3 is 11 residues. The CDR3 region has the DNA TGTGCCAGCAGCCTAGGGACTGAGCAGTTCTTC. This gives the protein CASSLGTEQFF.

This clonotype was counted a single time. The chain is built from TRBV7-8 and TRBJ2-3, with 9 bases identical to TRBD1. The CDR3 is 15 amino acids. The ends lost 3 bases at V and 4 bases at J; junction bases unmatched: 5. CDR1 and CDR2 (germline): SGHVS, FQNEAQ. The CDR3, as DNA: TGTGCCAGCAGCTTTCTGGGACAGGGATCAGATACGCAGTATTTT. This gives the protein CASSFLGQGSDTQYF.

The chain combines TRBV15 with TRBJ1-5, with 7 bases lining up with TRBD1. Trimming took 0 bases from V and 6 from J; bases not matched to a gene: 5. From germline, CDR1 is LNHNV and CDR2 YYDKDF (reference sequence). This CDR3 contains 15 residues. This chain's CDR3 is CATSREVGGPQPQHF. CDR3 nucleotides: TGTGCCACCAGCAGAGAAGTAGGGGGCCCTCAGCCCCAGCATTTT.

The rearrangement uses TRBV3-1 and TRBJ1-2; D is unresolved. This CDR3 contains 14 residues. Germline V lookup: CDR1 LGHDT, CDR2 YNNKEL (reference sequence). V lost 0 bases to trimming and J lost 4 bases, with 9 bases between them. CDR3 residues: CASSQELWGYGYTF. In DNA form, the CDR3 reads TGTGCCAGCAGCCAAGAACTGTGGGGCTATGGCTACACCTTC.

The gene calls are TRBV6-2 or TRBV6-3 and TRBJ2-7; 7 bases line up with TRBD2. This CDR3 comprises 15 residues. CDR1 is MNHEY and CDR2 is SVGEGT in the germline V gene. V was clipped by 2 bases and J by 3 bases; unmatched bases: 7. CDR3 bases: TGTGCCAGCAGTTACGGGGGGGGTGAATTCTACGAGCAGTACTTC. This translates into CASSYGGGEFYEQYF.

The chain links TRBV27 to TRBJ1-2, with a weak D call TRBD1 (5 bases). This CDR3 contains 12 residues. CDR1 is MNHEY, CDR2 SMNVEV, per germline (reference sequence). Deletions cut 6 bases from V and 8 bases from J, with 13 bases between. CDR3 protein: CASRDRGDGYTF. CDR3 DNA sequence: TGTGCCAGCAGGGATAGGGGAGACGGCTACACCTTC.

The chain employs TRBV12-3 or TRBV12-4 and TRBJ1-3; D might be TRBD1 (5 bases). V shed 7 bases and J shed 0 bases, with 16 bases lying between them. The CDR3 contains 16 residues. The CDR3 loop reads CASTQGLEGSGNTIYF. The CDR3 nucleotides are TGTGCCAGCACGCAGGGCCTCGAGGGCTCTGGAAACACCATATATTTT.

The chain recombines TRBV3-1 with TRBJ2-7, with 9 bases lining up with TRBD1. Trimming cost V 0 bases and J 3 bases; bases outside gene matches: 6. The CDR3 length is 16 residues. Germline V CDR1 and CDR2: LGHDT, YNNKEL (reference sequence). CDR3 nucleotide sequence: TGTGCCAGCAGCCAAGAGTTTGGGACAGGGAACTACGAGCAGTACTTC. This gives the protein CASSQEFGTGNYEQYF.

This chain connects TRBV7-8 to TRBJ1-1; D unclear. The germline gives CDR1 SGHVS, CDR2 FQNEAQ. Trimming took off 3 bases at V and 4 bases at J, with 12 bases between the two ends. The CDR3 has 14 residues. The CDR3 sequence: CASSFAAVGTEAFF. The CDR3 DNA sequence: TGTGCCAGCAGCTTTGCGGCGGTCGGCACTGAAGCTTTCTTT.

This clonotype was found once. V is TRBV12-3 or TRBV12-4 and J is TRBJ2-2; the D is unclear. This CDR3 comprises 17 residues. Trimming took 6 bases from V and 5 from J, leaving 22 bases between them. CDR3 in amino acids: CASSPTVGSDDTGELFF. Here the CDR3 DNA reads TGTGCCAGCAGCCCGACGGTCGGGTCCGATGATACCGGGGAGCTGTTTTTT.